The clone carrying this T cell receptor (beta chain) has only a few counts. Its matching antigen is unknown. TCRalpha and TCRbeta libraries used 5'RACE with constant-segment primers and UMIs. TCRdb reprocessed the 5' RACE reads with MiXCR, giving one entry per CDR3 protein. The sample lists some 190,000 distinct CDR3 sequences, 15% to 20% occurring once. These data belong to a study of T-cell memory formation after mild COVID-19. Study background: Clustering of TCRs was largely donor specific. Study-level findings and limits: Pre-infection memory contained some responding clones, which suggested that cross-reactive memory had joined.

Germline lookup yields CDR1 MGHRA and CDR2 YSYEKL. Between the trimmed V and J ends, which lost 3 bases and 3 bases, there was a span of 12 bases. The CDR3 runs 16 residues. The material sequenced was PBMCs or a T cell subset sorted from them (not recorded which). The chain combines TRBV4-1 with TRBJ1-6; D is unclear. This TCR was sampled from an adult woman who had mild COVID-19 (a few samples of this study predate the infection). Cell type and time point are not known. CDR3 sequence: CASSQETSLYNSPLHF. CDR3 DNA: TGCGCCAGCAGCCAGGAGACAAGCCTCTATAATTCACCCCTCCACTTT.